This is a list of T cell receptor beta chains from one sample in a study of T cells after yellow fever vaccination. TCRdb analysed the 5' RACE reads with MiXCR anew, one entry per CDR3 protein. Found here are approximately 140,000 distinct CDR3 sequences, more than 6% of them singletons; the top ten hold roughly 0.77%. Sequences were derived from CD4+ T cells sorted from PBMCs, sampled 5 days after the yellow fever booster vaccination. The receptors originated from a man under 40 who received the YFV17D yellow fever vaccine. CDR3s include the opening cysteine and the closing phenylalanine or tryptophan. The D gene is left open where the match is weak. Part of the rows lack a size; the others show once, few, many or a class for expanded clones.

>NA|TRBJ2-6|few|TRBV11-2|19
TGTGCCAGCAGCTTAGAAGGAGCCGGAGTGTGGTCTGGGGCCAACGTCCTGACTTTC
CASSLEGAGVWSGANVLTF
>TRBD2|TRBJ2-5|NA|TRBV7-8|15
TGTGCCAGCAGTTTTAGCGGGAGAATCGCAGAGACCCAGTACTTC
CASSFSGRIAETQYF
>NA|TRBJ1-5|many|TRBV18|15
TGTGCCAGCTCACCATGGGGGGCGCAGGATCAGCCCCAGCATTTT
CASSPWGAQDQPQHF
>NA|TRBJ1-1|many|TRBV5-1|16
TGCGCCAGCAGCCCAGCCGGGACAAGGCTAAACACTGAAGCTTTCTTT
CASSPAGTRLNTEAFF
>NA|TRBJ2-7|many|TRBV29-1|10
TGCAGCGTTGACTCCGGCGAGCAGTACTTC
CSVDSGEQYF
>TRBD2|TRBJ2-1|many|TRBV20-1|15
TGCAGTGCTAGAGATAAGTCTAGCGGCTACAATGAGCAGTTCTTC
CSARDKSSGYNEQFF
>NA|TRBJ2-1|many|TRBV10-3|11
TGTGCCATCAGCTCCGACAATGAGCAGTTCTTC
CAISSDNEQFF
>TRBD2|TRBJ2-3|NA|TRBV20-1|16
TGCAGTGCTAGGGGGGGGGTCCTACCAAGCACAGATACGCAGTATTTT
CSARGGVLPSTDTQYF
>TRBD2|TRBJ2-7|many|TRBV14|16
TGTGCCAGCAGCCAAGAGGCTAGCGGGAGTCGTAAGGAGCAGTACTTC
CASSQEASGSRKEQYF
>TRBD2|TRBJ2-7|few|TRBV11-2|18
TGTGCCAGCAGCTTAGAAGGCGGTAGCGGGAGGGCCGGGTACGAGCAGTACTTC
CASSLEGGSGRAGYEQYF